Reported below is one TCR beta chain. This sample is drawn from a study of CD8 T cells in Susac syndrome. Reverse transcription of about 0.5 to 1 ug RNA used random hexamers. A single record per CDR3 protein comes from TCRdb applying MiXCR to the immunoSEQ multiplex PCR reads. The data show some 180,000 distinct CDR3 sequences, around 94% seen once. Trimming cost V 6 bases and J 3 bases; bases outside gene matches: 7. The CDR3 totals 14 residues. Germline CDR1 DFQATT, CDR2 SNEGSKA (reference sequence). The T cells that were sequenced for TCR beta were CD8+ and CD4+ cells from blood. This chain connects TRBV20-1 to TRBJ2-1; TRBD2 agrees at 8 bases. The clonotype originates from a human donor with Susac syndrome. Sequencing was performed on CD4+ T cells from PBMCs. The CDR3 DNA is TGCAGTGCCCCGAGCGGGAGAGGCTACAATGAGCAGTTCTTC. Translating gives CSAPSGRGYNEQFF.